This TCR beta chain was sequenced during a study of cytomegalovirus exposure and HLA in healthy donors. Primers: 60 Vbeta forward and 13 Jbeta reverse. Using immunoSEQ multiplex PCR, the repertoire was profiled, and TCRdb retains in-frame clones only, with some absent. Of more than 140,000 clones in the sample, over 75% were seen once. Remarks on this clone: Its antigen is as yet unknown.

Findings and caveats of the study: Relative to equally common others, HLA-associated TCR beta chains showed greater clonal expansion in a later analysis. Presence/absence analyses treated sequencing depth as roughly uniform across donors.

CDR3 length: 17 amino acids. V was trimmed by 4 bases and J by 1 base, leaving 19 bases between them. Germline loops: CDR1 MNHEY, CDR2 SMNVEV (reference sequence). The clonotype comes from a man aged 25-45 years in good health and CMV-seropositive. Sequencing was done on a sample of PBMCs. The J gene is TRBJ1-2, the V gene TRBV27, with D tentatively TRBD1 (6 bases). DNA of the CDR3: TGTGCCAGCAGTTCATACCCGGACAGTTTCTATAACTATGGCTACACCTTC. Its translation: CASSSYPDSFYNYGYTF.